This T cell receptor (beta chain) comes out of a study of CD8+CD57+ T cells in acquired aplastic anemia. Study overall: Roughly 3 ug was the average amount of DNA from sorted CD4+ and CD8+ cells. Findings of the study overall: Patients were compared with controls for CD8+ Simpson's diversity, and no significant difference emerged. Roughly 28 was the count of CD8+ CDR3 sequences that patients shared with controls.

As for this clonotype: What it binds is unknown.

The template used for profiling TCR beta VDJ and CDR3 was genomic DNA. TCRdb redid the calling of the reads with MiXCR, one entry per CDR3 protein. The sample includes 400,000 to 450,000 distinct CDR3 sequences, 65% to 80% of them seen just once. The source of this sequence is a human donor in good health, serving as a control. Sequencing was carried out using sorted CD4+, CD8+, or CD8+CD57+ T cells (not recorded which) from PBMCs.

For the CDR3, the DNA is TGTGCCTGGAGCCTCTTCGGTCAAAGGGGCAGAGATAATTCACCCCTCCACTTT. Translating gives CAWSLFGQRGRDNSPLHF. The V call is TRBV30, the J call TRBJ1-6; D perhaps matches TRBD1 (5 bases). CDR1 is GTSNPN and CDR2 is SVGIG in the germline V gene (reference sequence). CDR3 length: 18 amino acids. V gave up 3 bases and J gave up 5 bases, with 23 bases separating them. Using reference TRBV30 and TRBJ1-6 for the parts outside the CDR3, the full variable domain is SQTIHQWPATLVQPVGSPLSLECTVEGTSNPNLYWYRQAAGRGLQLLFYSVGIGQISSEVPQNLSASRPQDRQFILSSKKLLLSDSGFYLCAWSLFGQRGRDNSPLHFGNGTRLTVT.